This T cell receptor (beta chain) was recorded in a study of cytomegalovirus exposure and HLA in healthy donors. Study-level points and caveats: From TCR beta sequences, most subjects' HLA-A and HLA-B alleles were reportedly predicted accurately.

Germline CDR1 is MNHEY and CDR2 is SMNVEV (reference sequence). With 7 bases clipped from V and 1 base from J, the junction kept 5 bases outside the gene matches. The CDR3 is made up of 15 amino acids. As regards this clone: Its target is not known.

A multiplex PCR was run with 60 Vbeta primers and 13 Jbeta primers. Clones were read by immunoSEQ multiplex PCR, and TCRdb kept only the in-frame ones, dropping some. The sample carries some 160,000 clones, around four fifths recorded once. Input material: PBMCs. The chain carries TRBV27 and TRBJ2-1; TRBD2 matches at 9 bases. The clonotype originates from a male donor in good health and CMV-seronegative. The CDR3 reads CASTLTSGSYNEQFF. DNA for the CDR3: TGTGCCAGCACCCTGACTAGCGGTTCCTACAATGAGCAGTTCTTC.